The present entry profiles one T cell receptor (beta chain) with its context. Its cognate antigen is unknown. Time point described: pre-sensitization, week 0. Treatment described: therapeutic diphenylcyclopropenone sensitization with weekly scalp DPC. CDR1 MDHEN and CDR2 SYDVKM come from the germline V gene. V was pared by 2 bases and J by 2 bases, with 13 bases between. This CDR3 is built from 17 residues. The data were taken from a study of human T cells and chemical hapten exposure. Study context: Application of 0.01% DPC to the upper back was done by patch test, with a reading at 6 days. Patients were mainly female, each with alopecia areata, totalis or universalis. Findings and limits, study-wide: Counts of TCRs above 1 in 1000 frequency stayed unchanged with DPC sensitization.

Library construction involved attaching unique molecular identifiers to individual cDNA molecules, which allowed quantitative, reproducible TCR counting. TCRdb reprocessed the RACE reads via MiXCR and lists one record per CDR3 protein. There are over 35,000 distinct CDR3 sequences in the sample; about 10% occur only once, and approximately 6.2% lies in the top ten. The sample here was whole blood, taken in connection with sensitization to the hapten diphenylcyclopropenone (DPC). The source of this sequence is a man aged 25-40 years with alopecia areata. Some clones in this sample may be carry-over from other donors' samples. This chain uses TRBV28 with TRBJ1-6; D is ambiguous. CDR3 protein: CASSLGVGRPYNSPLHF. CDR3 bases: TGTGCCAGCAGTTTAGGGGTCGGGCGCCCCTATAATTCACCCCTCCACTTT.